This is a list of T cell receptor beta chains from one sample in a study of blood T cell repertoires in COVID-19. Profiled with immunoSEQ multiplex PCR; TCRdb holds only in-frame clones, not every one. Of roughly 200,000 clones listed, roughly 84% are singletons. Sequenced: PBMCs or T cells enriched from blood (not recorded which). The receptors stem from a woman in her twenties or thirties who had been exposed to COVID-19. Each CDR3 is given with its conserved first and last residue. Each record gives: CDR3 DNA, CDR3 protein, V gene, J gene, clone size, D gene. A D gene is named only where the DNA matches it firmly. Expanded clones are given a class, and other clones once, few, many or no size at all.

CDR3nt: TGTGCCAGCAGCTTGGGCCCTGAGCCGGGCTACACCTTC
CDR3aa: CASSLGPEPGYTF
v_gene: TRBV5-4
j_gene: TRBJ1-2
abundance: -
d_gene: -

CDR3nt: TGTGCCACCAGCAGAGGCGCTAGCAATCAGCCCCAGCATTTT
CDR3aa: CATSRGASNQPQHF
v_gene: TRBV15
j_gene: TRBJ1-5
abundance: once
d_gene: -

CDR3nt: TGTGCCAGCTCACCAGCGGGATCCGGGGAGCTGTTTTTT
CDR3aa: CASSPAGSGELFF
v_gene: TRBV18
j_gene: TRBJ2-2
abundance: -
d_gene: -

CDR3nt: TGTGCCAGCAGCCTTCGGGAGACGGAGACCAAGAACTATGGCTACACCTTC
CDR3aa: CASSLRETETKNYGYTF
v_gene: TRBV7-8
j_gene: TRBJ1-2
abundance: -
d_gene: -

CDR3nt: TGTGCCACCAGCTCGGGGGGGACCACTGAAGCTTTCTTT
CDR3aa: CATSSGGTTEAFF
v_gene: TRBV15
j_gene: TRBJ1-1
abundance: -
d_gene: -

CDR3nt: TGTGCCAGCAGCCCTTTTTTGAGGGCCACCGGGGAGCTGTTTTTT
CDR3aa: CASSPFLRATGELFF
v_gene: TRBV27
j_gene: TRBJ2-2
abundance: -
d_gene: -

CDR3nt: TGTGCCAGTAGTATAGGATGGGACAGGGGAGATGGCTACACCTTC
CDR3aa: CASSIGWDRGDGYTF
v_gene: TRBV19
j_gene: TRBJ1-2
abundance: -
d_gene: TRBD1

CDR3nt: TGTGCCAGCTCCGAAGACGGGGGTCTGCCCTACGAGCAGTACTTC
CDR3aa: CASSEDGGLPYEQYF
v_gene: TRBV2
j_gene: TRBJ2-7
abundance: -
d_gene: -

CDR3nt: TGTGCCAGCAGCCCACAGGGGCCCGGGGGGGGTGAGCAGTTCTTC
CDR3aa: CASSPQGPGGGEQFF
v_gene: TRBV11-2
j_gene: TRBJ2-1
abundance: -
d_gene: -

CDR3nt: TGTGCCAGCAGCACTAGCGGGGGTGCCAAAGAGACCCAGTACTTC
CDR3aa: CASSTSGGAKETQYF
v_gene: TRBV6-2/TRBV6-3
j_gene: TRBJ2-5
abundance: -
d_gene: TRBD2

CDR3nt: TGTGCCAGTAGTATCCCGGACAGCTACGAGCAGTACTTC
CDR3aa: CASSIPDSYEQYF
v_gene: TRBV19
j_gene: TRBJ2-7
abundance: once
d_gene: -

CDR3nt: TGCAGCGGTACAGAACTGGTAGGCAATGAGCAGTTCTTC
CDR3aa: CSGTELVGNEQFF
v_gene: TRBV29-1
j_gene: TRBJ2-1
abundance: -
d_gene: -

CDR3nt: TGCGCCAGCAGCTTGGGGAGCTCTGGAAACACCATATATTTT
CDR3aa: CASSLGSSGNTIYF
v_gene: TRBV5-1
j_gene: TRBJ1-3
abundance: -
d_gene: -

CDR3nt: TGTGCCAGCAGATACGGGGGATATGGCTACACCTTC
CDR3aa: CASRYGGYGYTF
v_gene: TRBV2
j_gene: TRBJ1-2
abundance: -
d_gene: -

CDR3nt: TGTGCCAGCTCACCAGTCCCGACAGGGGTCCAGCCCCAGCATTTT
CDR3aa: CASSPVPTGVQPQHF
v_gene: TRBV18
j_gene: TRBJ1-5
abundance: -
d_gene: TRBD1

CDR3nt: TGTGCCAGCAGCTTAGAATTCGGACAGATGAACACTGAAGCTTTCTTT
CDR3aa: CASSLEFGQMNTEAFF
v_gene: TRBV11-2
j_gene: TRBJ1-1
abundance: few
d_gene: -

CDR3nt: TGTGCCTGGGATAATACAGGGGAAAGTAGGAATGAGCAGTTCTTC
CDR3aa: CAWDNTGESRNEQFF
v_gene: TRBV30
j_gene: TRBJ2-1
abundance: -
d_gene: TRBD1

CDR3nt: TGTGCCAGCAGTTTATCCGGCTCCTACGAGCAGTACTTC
CDR3aa: CASSLSGSYEQYF
v_gene: TRBV27
j_gene: TRBJ2-7
abundance: -
d_gene: -

CDR3nt: TGTGCCAGCAGACAGGGGGCTCGCAATGAGCAGTTCTTC
CDR3aa: CASRQGARNEQFF
v_gene: TRBV2
j_gene: TRBJ2-1
abundance: -
d_gene: TRBD1

CDR3nt: TGTGCCAGCAGCTTATCCACCTACAATGAGCAGTTCTTC
CDR3aa: CASSLSTYNEQFF
v_gene: TRBV7-2
j_gene: TRBJ2-1
abundance: -
d_gene: -

CDR3nt: TGCGCCAGCAGCTCCGGCGGGGGGCGAGGAAACACCATATATTTT
CDR3aa: CASSSGGGRGNTIYF
v_gene: TRBV5-1
j_gene: TRBJ1-3
abundance: -
d_gene: -

CDR3nt: TGCGCCAGCAGCCAAGCGGCGGGCTACTCTCTGGGCTACACCTTC
CDR3aa: CASSQAAGYSLGYTF
v_gene: TRBV4-1
j_gene: TRBJ1-2
abundance: -
d_gene: -

CDR3nt: TGTGCCAGCACCGCGGGGCGGACCCAAGAGACCCAGTACTTC
CDR3aa: CASTAGRTQETQYF
v_gene: TRBV5-4
j_gene: TRBJ2-5
abundance: few
d_gene: -

CDR3nt: TGTGCCAGCAGCTTGACAGCCAACTATGGCTACACCTTC
CDR3aa: CASSLTANYGYTF
v_gene: TRBV7-9
j_gene: TRBJ1-2
abundance: few
d_gene: -

CDR3nt: TGTGCCAGCAGCTTTGGGACAGGGGGGTCACCCCTCCACTTT
CDR3aa: CASSFGTGGSPLHF
v_gene: TRBV7-2
j_gene: TRBJ1-6
abundance: -
d_gene: TRBD1

CDR3nt: TGTGCCAGCAGTGGCCACGGACTAGCGGTTCAGATGGAGCAGTTCTTC
CDR3aa: CASSGHGLAVQMEQFF
v_gene: TRBV27
j_gene: TRBJ2-1
abundance: -
d_gene: TRBD2

CDR3nt: TGTGCCAGCTCACCCCGGGACAGGGTTGGAGATACGCAGTATTTT
CDR3aa: CASSPRDRVGDTQYF
v_gene: TRBV18
j_gene: TRBJ2-3
abundance: -
d_gene: TRBD1

CDR3nt: TGTGCCAGCATACCATCGCGGAACCAAGAGACCCAGTACTTC
CDR3aa: CASIPSRNQETQYF
v_gene: TRBV6-5
j_gene: TRBJ2-5
abundance: -
d_gene: -

CDR3nt: TGCGCCAGCAGCCAAGAACGGGGAACAGATACGCAGTATTTT
CDR3aa: CASSQERGTDTQYF
v_gene: TRBV4-1
j_gene: TRBJ2-3
abundance: -
d_gene: -

CDR3nt: TGTGCCAGTTCCCCCAACAGGGGGCCGTACAATGAGCAGTTCTTC
CDR3aa: CASSPNRGPYNEQFF
v_gene: TRBV19
j_gene: TRBJ2-1
abundance: few
d_gene: TRBD1

CDR3nt: TGTGCCAGCACCCCGGAACTAGCGGGGGACTACAATGAGCAGTTCTTC
CDR3aa: CASTPELAGDYNEQFF
v_gene: TRBV2
j_gene: TRBJ2-1
abundance: -
d_gene: TRBD2

CDR3nt: TGTGCCAGCACCGCGGACAGGACCGGGTCTGGGGCCAACGTCCTGACTTTC
CDR3aa: CASTADRTGSGANVLTF
v_gene: TRBV27
j_gene: TRBJ2-6
abundance: -
d_gene: TRBD1

CDR3nt: TGTGCCAGCTCACCGGGTCGAGGGTTAGTCAGTGAAGCTTTCTTT
CDR3aa: CASSPGRGLVSEAFF
v_gene: TRBV18
j_gene: TRBJ1-1
abundance: once
d_gene: -

CDR3nt: TGTGCCAGCATTTTACGAGCGACGGGGAACACTGAAGCTTTCTTT
CDR3aa: CASILRATGNTEAFF
v_gene: TRBV6-5
j_gene: TRBJ1-1
abundance: -
d_gene: -

CDR3nt: TGTGCCTGGAGTGCGGACCCCAGGGGCCGGGCCGGGGAGCTGTTTTTT
CDR3aa: CAWSADPRGRAGELFF
v_gene: TRBV30
j_gene: TRBJ2-2
abundance: -
d_gene: -

CDR3nt: TGCGCCAGCAGCTTGGATTTTAGGGGGGGCCCAGAGACCCAGTACTTC
CDR3aa: CASSLDFRGGPETQYF
v_gene: TRBV5-1
j_gene: TRBJ2-5
abundance: -
d_gene: -

CDR3nt: TGTGCCAGCAGCGAGACATTATATAATTCACCCCTCCACTTT
CDR3aa: CASSETLYNSPLHF
v_gene: TRBV2
j_gene: TRBJ1-6
abundance: -
d_gene: -

CDR3nt: TGTGCCAGCCGGGGTCGGTATAATTCACCCCTCCACTTT
CDR3aa: CASRGRYNSPLHF
v_gene: TRBV6-5
j_gene: TRBJ1-6
abundance: -
d_gene: -

CDR3nt: TGTGCCAGCAGCGTAGAACAGGGGGGTGGCTACACCTTC
CDR3aa: CASSVEQGGGYTF
v_gene: TRBV9
j_gene: TRBJ1-2
abundance: once
d_gene: TRBD1

CDR3nt: TGTGCCAGCAGAGTCCCGGGACTGCAAGAGACCCAGTACTTC
CDR3aa: CASRVPGLQETQYF
v_gene: TRBV6-5
j_gene: TRBJ2-5
abundance: -
d_gene: -

CDR3nt: TGTGCCAGCAGCACAGGGGTGTATGCAAATGGCTACACCTTC
CDR3aa: CASSTGVYANGYTF
v_gene: TRBV27
j_gene: TRBJ1-2
abundance: once
d_gene: TRBD1

CDR3nt: TGTGCCAGCAGTTGGAGGATGGGGAACACTGAAGCTTTCTTT
CDR3aa: CASSWRMGNTEAFF
v_gene: TRBV27
j_gene: TRBJ1-1
abundance: -
d_gene: -

CDR3nt: TGTGCCAGCAGCCAATATACAGGGCAAAGCGGCTACACCTTC
CDR3aa: CASSQYTGQSGYTF
v_gene: TRBV3-1/TRBV3-2
j_gene: TRBJ1-2
abundance: -
d_gene: -

CDR3nt: TGTGCCAGCAGGGCAGGGGGCGTGGGCACCGGGGAGCTGTTTTTT
CDR3aa: CASRAGGVGTGELFF
v_gene: TRBV11-3
j_gene: TRBJ2-2
abundance: -
d_gene: TRBD1

CDR3nt: TGTGCCAGCAGCAATAGGGGCAGGGGGTCCTATGGCTACACCTTC
CDR3aa: CASSNRGRGSYGYTF
v_gene: TRBV7-9
j_gene: TRBJ1-2
abundance: once
d_gene: TRBD1

CDR3nt: TGTGCCAGCAGCTCAGGGGCTGGGGCCAACGTCCTGACTTTC
CDR3aa: CASSSGAGANVLTF
v_gene: TRBV11-2
j_gene: TRBJ2-6
abundance: once
d_gene: -

CDR3nt: TGTGCCAGTAGTATCGAGTCAGGGGTCTCCTACGAGCAGTACTTC
CDR3aa: CASSIESGVSYEQYF
v_gene: TRBV19
j_gene: TRBJ2-7
abundance: -
d_gene: -

CDR3nt: TGCGCCAGCAGCCAGAGACAGGGGGGCACTGAAGCTTTCTTT
CDR3aa: CASSQRQGGTEAFF
v_gene: TRBV5-1
j_gene: TRBJ1-1
abundance: -
d_gene: TRBD1

CDR3nt: TGTGCCAGCAGCCCGCGTGGCAGGGGCCAAGAGACCCAGTACTTC
CDR3aa: CASSPRGRGQETQYF
v_gene: TRBV7-3
j_gene: TRBJ2-5
abundance: once
d_gene: -